This T cell receptor beta chain was found in a study of technical replicates of blood from a few donors. CDR3 size: 14 residues. Germline trimming cut 3 bases from V and 7 bases from J; bases unmatched to any gene: 4. Germline CDR1 is SGHTA and CDR2 is FQGNSA. Measured with immunoSEQ multiplex PCR; TCRdb has only the in-frame clones, and not every one. The sample has over 80,000 clones; approximately 96% are singletons. The source of this sequence is a human donor in good health. The V gene is TRBV7-2, the J gene TRBJ1-4; 8 bases map to TRBD1. The sequencing input was T cells isolated from PBMCs. The CDR3 protein is CASSFQGAGEKLFF. For the CDR3, the DNA is TGTGCCAGCAGCTTTCAGGGGGCAGGTGAAAAACTGTTTTTT. Supplemented by reference TRBV7-2 and TRBJ1-4, the full variable domain reads GAGVSQSPSNKVTEKGKDVELRCDPISGHTALYWYRQSLGQGLEFLIYFQGNSAPDKSGLPSDRFSAERTGGSVSTLTIQRTQQEDSAVYLCASSFQGAGEKLFFGSGTQLSVL.